The 18 T cell receptor beta chains reported below all come from one sample, sequenced in a study of CD8 T cells in Susac syndrome. Reverse transcription used about 0.45 to 1 ug RNA and random hexamers. Each CDR3 protein gets one entry after TCRdb re-called the immunoSEQ multiplex PCR reads with MiXCR. The table has more than 150,000 distinct CDR3 sequences, nearly 97% seen once; the top ten hold approximately 0.15%. The sample was CD8+ T cells from PBMCs. The receptors were gathered from a human donor with multiple sclerosis.

The chain is built from TRBV6-1 and TRBJ2-3; D remains unclear. V lost 10 bases, J lost 3 bases, and 23 bases lay in between. Germline V gene lookup returns CDR1 MNHNS and CDR2 SASEGT. The CDR3 has 16 amino acids. CDR3 loop: CAIRPRKNVGTDTQYF. The CDR3, as DNA: TGTGCCATTAGACCCCGGAAGAATGTTGGAACAGATACGCAGTATTTT.

The gene calls are TRBV25-1 and TRBJ2-5, with TRBD1 matching 8 bases. J lost 5 bases, V lost 3 bases, and 8 bases had no gene match. The CDR3 is made up of 15 amino acids. Germline V gene sequence: CDR1 MGHDK, CDR2 SYGVNS. The DNA of the CDR3 is TGTGCCAGCAGTGATAGGGACAGGAGGCTGGAGACCCAGTACTTC. It is translated as CASSDRDRRLETQYF.

The rearrangement links TRBV11-3 to TRBJ1-6; D is uncertain. The CDR3 is 13 amino acids. Germline CDR1 is SGHNT and CDR2 is YENEEA. The ends were cut back, 5 bases at V and 6 bases at J, with 8 bases in the middle. The CDR3 region has the DNA TGTGCCAGCAGCAACTGTGGTAATTCACCCCTCCACTTT. Its translation is CASSNCGNSPLHF.

This rearrangement joins TRBV4-1 to TRBJ2-6, with D possibly TRBD1 on 6 matching bases. The germline CDR1 and CDR2 sequences are MGHRA and YSYEKL. V was trimmed by 1 base and J by 0 bases, leaving 19 bases between them. The CDR3 is made up of 20 amino acids. Written as DNA, the CDR3 is TGCGCCAGCAGCCAAGGACCCACCGGGGACATAATCTCTGGGGCCAACGTCCTGACTTTC. It translates to CASSQGPTGDIISGANVLTF.

This rearrangement joins TRBV18 to TRBJ1-2; the match to TRBD1 covers 8 bases. The germline gives CDR1 KGHSH, CDR2 LQKENI. Trimming at V came to 0 bases and at J to 7 bases, leaving 10 bases not matched to a gene. This CDR3 is built from 16 residues. The CDR3 nucleotides are TGTGCCAGCTCACCACCGGCTGGACAGGGTCTGCTTGGCTACACCTTC. Translation gives CASSPPAGQGLLGYTF.

The chain employs TRBV20-1 and TRBJ2-5, with D perhaps assigned TRBD1 or TRBD2 (6 bases each). This CDR3 has 12 residues. V was cut by 1 base and J by 9 bases, with 12 bases left in between. Germline CDR1 and CDR2: DFQATT and SNEGSKA (reference sequence). DNA of the CDR3: TGCAGTGCTAGAGGGGAGGAGGGGGCCCAGTACTTC. Translating gives CSARGEEGAQYF.

The V call is TRBV7-9, the J call TRBJ2-3, with D hard to call. Germline CDR1 and CDR2: SEHNR and FQNEAQ (reference sequence). The V end lost 4 bases, the J end lost 1 base, and 18 bases lay between the germline ends. The CDR3 spans 17 residues. The CDR3 reads CASSSSDHGARTDTQYF. DNA of the CDR3: TGTGCCAGCAGCTCCTCCGATCACGGAGCACGCACAGATACGCAGTATTTT.

V usage is TRBV9 and J usage is TRBJ2-1; D not certain. Trimming pared 0 bases from V and 4 bases from J, leaving 11 bases between. Germline V gene data show CDR1 as SGDLS and CDR2 as YYNGEE. This CDR3 contains 15 residues. CDR3 residues: CASSVEGTRYNEQFF. The CDR3 DNA reads as TGTGCCAGCAGCGTAGAAGGAACGCGGTACAATGAGCAGTTCTTC.

The V call is TRBV29-1, the J call TRBJ1-5; 7 bases agree with TRBD1. This CDR3 region has 13 residues. Germline V gene data show CDR1 as SQVTM and CDR2 as ANQGSEA. V gave up 7 bases and J gave up 2 bases; unmatched junction bases: 5. The CDR3: CSARGGRNQPQHF. In DNA, the CDR3 is TGCAGCGCCAGGGGGGGCCGCAATCAGCCCCAGCATTTT.

Written as DNA, the CDR3 is TGCAGCGTTGAAGACGTGAGGAACGAGCAGTACTTC. It translates to CSVEDVRNEQYF. The chain carries TRBV29-1 and TRBJ2-7; the D is unclear. The length of the CDR3 is 12 residues. V lost 0 bases to trimming and J lost 5 bases, with 8 bases between them. CDR1 is SQVTM, CDR2 ANQGSEA, per germline.

The CDR3 protein is CASSFGRAGEQYV. The DNA of the CDR3 is TGTGCCAGCAGTTTTGGCAGGGCCGGCGAGCAGTACGTC. This chain connects TRBV12-3 or TRBV12-4 to TRBJ2-7, with D tentatively TRBD1 (5 bases). The CDR3 extends over 13 amino acids. The V end lost 3 bases, the J end lost 6 bases, and 12 bases lay between the germline ends.

This chain connects TRBV27 to TRBJ2-3; D call uncertain. The CDR3 spans 18 residues. Per the germline V gene, CDR1 is MNHEY and CDR2 is SMNVEV (reference sequence). Trimming cost V 0 bases and J 0 bases, with 16 bases left between them. The CDR3 DNA is TGTGCCAGCAGTTTATCGGTTTCCACGGTACCTAGCACAGATACGCAGTATTTT. This translates into CASSLSVSTVPSTDTQYF.

This clonotype was seen a single time. The chain couples TRBV5-1 to TRBJ1-5, with D maybe TRBD1 (6 bases). V was clipped by 3 bases and J by 4 bases, with 14 bases between them. CDR1 is SGHRS, CDR2 YFSETQ, per germline. This CDR3 spans 15 amino acids. The CDR3 DNA reads as TGCGCCAGCAGCTCGGGCCAGGGGATTAATCAGCCCCAGCATTTT. Translated, it gives CASSSGQGINQPQHF.

This chain uses TRBV9 with TRBJ2-3; no firm D call. The germline V and J ends were trimmed by 7 bases and 4 bases, with 13 bases remaining between them. Germline-derived CDR1 and CDR2 are SGDLS and YYNGEE. The CDR3 length is 13 residues. The chain's CDR3 is CASSPGGSDTQYF. In DNA form, the CDR3 reads TGTGCCAGCTCGCCGGGTGGCTCAGATACGCAGTATTTT.

V usage is TRBV5-1 and J usage is TRBJ2-6; D could derive from TRBD1 or TRBD2 (7 bases each). V was clipped by 4 bases and J by 2 bases, with 16 bases between them. The germline gives CDR1 SGHRS, CDR2 YFSETQ. The CDR3 consists of 17 residues. CDR3 protein: CASSMTGRGTGANVLTF. CDR3 sequence (DNA): TGCGCCAGCAGCATGACAGGGAGGGGAACTGGGGCCAACGTCCTGACTTTC.

The CDR3 loop is CATSRVGAGSNQPQHF. CDR3 DNA sequence: TGTGCCACCAGCCGCGTCGGAGCCGGTAGCAATCAGCCCCAGCATTTT. V usage is TRBV15 and J usage is TRBJ1-5; no clear D gene. The CDR3 has 16 amino acids. The V end lost 5 bases, the J end lost 0 bases, and 14 bases lay between the germline ends. Germline V gene sequence: CDR1 LNHNV, CDR2 YYDKDF (reference sequence).

This clonotype was detected only once. The J gene is TRBJ2-7, the V gene TRBV28, with D maybe TRBD1 (6 bases). Germline V gives CDR1 MDHEN, CDR2 SYDVKM. The ends were cut back, 7 bases at V and 3 bases at J, with 10 bases in the middle. The CDR3 has 12 residues. In DNA, the CDR3 is TGTGCCAGCACCACCAGGGGCTACGAGCAGTACTTC. Translation: CASTTRGYEQYF.

The rearrangement links TRBV15 to TRBJ2-5, with a weak D call TRBD1 (6 bases). From germline, CDR1 is LNHNV and CDR2 YYDKDF (reference sequence). V was clipped by 0 bases and J by 4 bases, with 12 bases between them. CDR3 length equals 15 residues. The CDR3 here is CATSRDGGSGETQYF. In DNA, the CDR3 is TGTGCCACCAGCAGAGATGGGGGCTCGGGAGAGACCCAGTACTTC.